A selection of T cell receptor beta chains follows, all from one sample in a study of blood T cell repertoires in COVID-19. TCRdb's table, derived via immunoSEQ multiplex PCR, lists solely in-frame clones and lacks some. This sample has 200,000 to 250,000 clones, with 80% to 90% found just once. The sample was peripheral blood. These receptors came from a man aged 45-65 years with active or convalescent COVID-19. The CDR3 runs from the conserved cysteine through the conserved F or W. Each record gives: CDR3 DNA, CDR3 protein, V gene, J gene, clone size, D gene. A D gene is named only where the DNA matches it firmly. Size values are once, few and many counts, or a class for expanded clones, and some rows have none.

TGCGCCAGCAGCCAATTCGGACAGAACTCCTACAATGAGCAGTTCTTC,CASSQFGQNSYNEQFF,TRBV23-1,TRBJ2-1,-,-
TGTGCCAGCAACGTAGCGGGGTACAATGAGCAGTTCTTC,CASNVAGYNEQFF,TRBV2,TRBJ2-1,-,TRBD2
TGTGCCAGCAGCTTAGCAGCGGGAGGCCTCTACAATGAGCAGTTCTTC,CASSLAAGGLYNEQFF,TRBV7-9,TRBJ2-1,-,TRBD2
TGTGCCACCAAGCGGTTCACAGATACGCAGTATTTT,CATKRFTDTQYF,TRBV24-1,TRBJ2-3,-,-
TGTGCCAGCAGTGAACGGAACGGGGATAACAATCAGCCCCAGCATTTT,CASSERNGDNNQPQHF,TRBV25-1,TRBJ1-5,-,-
TGTGCCAGCAGCCAAGCGGGACTAGCGAGATACAATGAGCAGTTCTTC,CASSQAGLARYNEQFF,TRBV3-1/TRBV3-2,TRBJ2-1,-,TRBD2
TGTGCCAGCAGCTTAGCCCATGGAGATTCACCCCTCCACTTT,CASSLAHGDSPLHF,TRBV7-8,TRBJ1-6,-,-
TGCGCCAGCAGCTTGGGACAGGGAAATGAAAAACTGTTTTTT,CASSLGQGNEKLFF,TRBV5-1,TRBJ1-4,once,TRBD1
TGTGCCAGCAGGCCCCTAGCGGGTACAGATACGCAGTATTTT,CASRPLAGTDTQYF,TRBV5-4,TRBJ2-3,-,TRBD2
TGCAGCGTGCGGACTAGCGGGTTCTACAATGAGCAGTTCTTC,CSVRTSGFYNEQFF,TRBV29-1,TRBJ2-1,-,TRBD2
TGTGCCAGCAGTGTGGGGACTAGCGGGACAGGAGAGCAGTACTTC,CASSVGTSGTGEQYF,TRBV2,TRBJ2-7,-,TRBD2
TGTGCCAGCAGCCCTCAAGAGACCCAGTACTTC,CASSPQETQYF,TRBV7-2,TRBJ2-5,-,-
TGTGCCAGCAGCTCGAGGGAGGGCCCGGAGACCCAGTACTTC,CASSSREGPETQYF,TRBV5-6,TRBJ2-5,once,TRBD2
TGTGCCAGCAGCCCTCGAAGGGGAGGAGAGACCCAGTACTTC,CASSPRRGGETQYF,TRBV5-4,TRBJ2-5,-,-
TGTGCCAGCAGCTTCCGACTAGCGGGACCCCACGAGCAGTACTTC,CASSFRLAGPHEQYF,TRBV7-6,TRBJ2-7,-,TRBD2
TGTGCCAGCAGCCGAGGACAGGGGAATAAGCAGTTCTTC,CASSRGQGNKQFF,TRBV11-3,TRBJ2-1,-,TRBD1
TGTGCCAGCAGCTTGGGGAGCGGAAGCACAGATACGCAGTATTTT,CASSLGSGSTDTQYF,TRBV5-4,TRBJ2-3,-,-
TGTGCCAGCAGTTACGGCGGGACAGTCCAAGAGACCCAGTACTTC,CASSYGGTVQETQYF,TRBV6-5,TRBJ2-5,-,-
TGTGCCAGCAGCTTGGACGTAGCCTACAATGAGCAGTTCTTC,CASSLDVAYNEQFF,TRBV5-5,TRBJ2-1,-,-
TGTGCCAGCAGCGTGTACAGGGACTATGGCTACACCTTC,CASSVYRDYGYTF,TRBV3-1/TRBV3-2,TRBJ1-2,few,-
TGTGCCAGCAGCCCGGGACAGATGAACACTGAAGCTTTCTTT,CASSPGQMNTEAFF,TRBV5-6,TRBJ1-1,-,TRBD1
TGTGCCAGCAGCAACAAGGACAGGGGGAACTATGGCTACACCTTC,CASSNKDRGNYGYTF,TRBV5-4,TRBJ1-2,-,TRBD1
TGTGCCAGCAGCGGACCGTTAGACAGACCCACTCACCCTAATAATGAAAAACTGTTTTTT,CASSGPLDRPTHPNNEKLFF,TRBV5-8,TRBJ1-4,once,-
TGTGCCAGCAGCTTTTCCAGCGGGAGGGGCCGGGAGGGAACGCAGTATTTT,CASSFSSGRGREGTQYF,TRBV7-2,TRBJ2-3,-,TRBD2
TGTGCCAGCAGCCGCGGGGCAGGTAGCGGAGCTTTCTTT,CASSRGAGSGAFF,TRBV11-2,TRBJ1-1,once,-
TGCGCCAGCAGCCAAGATCGGGGGGAGACCCAGTACTTC,CASSQDRGETQYF,TRBV4-3,TRBJ2-5,-,-
TGTGCCAGCAGCTTGAGGGCCTATTCCGGCAATCAGCCCCAGCATTTT,CASSLRAYSGNQPQHF,TRBV28,TRBJ1-5,-,-
TGTGCCAGTAGTCGTCGAATAACAGTAGTATCACTAGCGGAGCTCCACGAGCAGTACTTC,CASSRRITVVSLAELHEQYF,TRBV19,TRBJ2-7,-,TRBD2
TGTGCCAGCAGTTACAAATTCGGGACAGTCTATGGCTACACCTTC,CASSYKFGTVYGYTF,TRBV6-5,TRBJ1-2,-,TRBD1
TGTGCCACCCGGAGACAGGGGCGAGAGACCCAGTACTTC,CATRRQGRETQYF,TRBV24-1,TRBJ2-5,few,TRBD1
TGCGCCAGCAGCTCCCGTATGCAGGTGGCCCAAGAGACCCAGTACTTC,CASSSRMQVAQETQYF,TRBV5-1,TRBJ2-5,-,-
TGTGCCAGCAGCTTAAGGGACAGGATTTACGAGCAGTACTTC,CASSLRDRIYEQYF,TRBV7-2,TRBJ2-7,-,TRBD1
TGTGCCAGCAGCTTGGGCCCAGGGAACTCCCTCCGGACCGGGGAGCTGTTTTTT,CASSLGPGNSLRTGELFF,TRBV5-4,TRBJ2-2,-,-
TGTGCCAGCAGCCAAGCCGGGGAGACCCAGTACTTC,CASSQAGETQYF,TRBV14,TRBJ2-5,-,-
TGTGCCAGCAGCTATTCCGGGACAGGAAAAGAGCATGAGCAGTTCTTC,CASSYSGTGKEHEQFF,TRBV7-9,TRBJ2-1,-,TRBD1
TGCGCCAGCAGCCAAGGGATGCTCAGGGGTCAAGAGACCCAGTACTTC,CASSQGMLRGQETQYF,TRBV4-3,TRBJ2-5,-,-